This is a list of T cell receptor beta chains from one sample in a study of T cell clonotyping in hematopoietic cell transplantation. Here immunoSEQ multiplex PCR was the method, and the copy in TCRdb shows in-frame clones only, minus some. Of roughly 30,000 clones listed, 70% to 80% are singletons. The sequencing used peripheral blood mononuclear cells, collected before stem cell transplant. The receptors derive from a woman aged 25-40 years with chronic myeloid leukemia. Some clones in this sample may be carry-over from other donors' samples. Both conserved end residues are part of each CDR3. A D gene is named only where the DNA matches it firmly. The size entry is marked missing in some rows and otherwise reads once, few, many or a size class.

clone size: .
J gene: TRBJ1-1
D gene: TRBD1
CDR3 length: 15
V gene: TRBV25-1
CDR3 DNA: TGTGCCAGCACACCAAACAGGGGGCTGAACACTGAAGCTTTCTTT
CDR3 protein: CASTPNRGLNTEAFF

clone size: .
J gene: TRBJ1-1
D gene: .
CDR3 length: 13
V gene: TRBV19
CDR3 DNA: TGTGCCAGTAGTCCCCCAATTTCCACTGAAGCTTTCTTT
CDR3 protein: CASSPPISTEAFF

clone size: .
J gene: TRBJ1-3
D gene: .
CDR3 length: 14
V gene: TRBV6-5
CDR3 DNA: TGTGCCAGCAGTTCCAGGGTTTCGGGAAACACCATATATTTT
CDR3 protein: CASSSRVSGNTIYF

clone size: .
J gene: TRBJ2-5
D gene: .
CDR3 length: 13
V gene: TRBV11-2
CDR3 DNA: TGTGCCAGCAGCTTAGGGCTAGCAGAGACCCAGTACTTC
CDR3 protein: CASSLGLAETQYF

clone size: .
J gene: TRBJ2-7
D gene: .
CDR3 length: 12
V gene: TRBV7-9
CDR3 DNA: TGTGCCAGCAGCCCCAGGGGAGGCGAGCAGTACTTC
CDR3 protein: CASSPRGGEQYF

clone size: .
J gene: TRBJ2-3
D gene: .
CDR3 length: 15
V gene: TRBV25-1
CDR3 DNA: TGTGCCAGCAGAGGACGGGGCTTTAGCACAGATACGCAGTATTTT
CDR3 protein: CASRGRGFSTDTQYF

clone size: .
J gene: TRBJ1-2
D gene: .
CDR3 length: 14
V gene: TRBV7-2
CDR3 DNA: TGTGCCAGCAGCCCCGGCAGGGAGGTGTATGGCTACACCTTC
CDR3 protein: CASSPGREVYGYTF

clone size: .
J gene: TRBJ2-1
D gene: .
CDR3 length: 15
V gene: TRBV29-1
CDR3 DNA: TGCAGCGTTGAAGAAACACAGGCACGTGGGGTTGAGCAGTTCTTC
CDR3 protein: CSVEETQARGVEQFF

clone size: .
J gene: TRBJ2-3
D gene: .
CDR3 length: 15
V gene: TRBV5-1
CDR3 DNA: TGCGCCAGCAGCACGAACACCCTACAAACAGATACGCAGTATTTT
CDR3 protein: CASSTNTLQTDTQYF

clone size: .
J gene: TRBJ2-7
D gene: TRBD1
CDR3 length: 12
V gene: TRBV5-1
CDR3 DNA: TGCGCCAGCAGCTTGACCCGGGACAGCCTCTACTTC
CDR3 protein: CASSLTRDSLYF

clone size: .
J gene: TRBJ1-2
D gene: .
CDR3 length: 14
V gene: TRBV30
CDR3 DNA: TGTGCCTGGAGTGCAAATGTAGGTGGGGGTGGCTACACCTTC
CDR3 protein: CAWSANVGGGGYTF

clone size: once
J gene: TRBJ2-1
D gene: .
CDR3 length: 15
V gene: TRBV9
CDR3 DNA: TGTGCCAGCAGCGTACTTAGTACGCTTACGGGTGAGCAGTTCTTC
CDR3 protein: CASSVLSTLTGEQFF

clone size: .
J gene: TRBJ1-2
D gene: .
CDR3 length: 13
V gene: TRBV28
CDR3 DNA: TGTGCCAGCAGTTTAGTAGTGAAGTCTGGCTACACCTTC
CDR3 protein: CASSLVVKSGYTF

clone size: .
J gene: TRBJ1-6
D gene: .
CDR3 length: 15
V gene: TRBV9
CDR3 DNA: TGTGCCAGCAGCCTCCAAGGGGTGGGGAATTCACCCCTCCACTTT
CDR3 protein: CASSLQGVGNSPLHF

clone size: once
J gene: TRBJ1-6
D gene: .
CDR3 length: 15
V gene: TRBV30
CDR3 DNA: TGTGCCTGGATAAACCGAGGAGGGCTACTATCACCCCTCCACTTT
CDR3 protein: CAWINRGGLLSPLHF

clone size: .
J gene: TRBJ2-2
D gene: TRBD2
CDR3 length: 15
V gene: TRBV4-2
CDR3 DNA: TGTGCCAGCAGCCCTAGACGCGGGGGGCCCGGGGAGCTGTTTTTT
CDR3 protein: CASSPRRGGPGELFF

clone size: .
J gene: TRBJ1-2
D gene: .
CDR3 length: 13
V gene: TRBV4-2
CDR3 DNA: TGTGCCAGCAGCCCAGGGAATGTGGATGGCTACACCTTC
CDR3 protein: CASSPGNVDGYTF

clone size: .
J gene: TRBJ2-3
D gene: .
CDR3 length: 15
V gene: TRBV5-1
CDR3 DNA: TGCGCCAGCAGCTTGGTTGGGACATCCCCAGATACGCAGTATTTT
CDR3 protein: CASSLVGTSPDTQYF

clone size: .
J gene: TRBJ2-1
D gene: TRBD1
CDR3 length: 16
V gene: TRBV7-2
CDR3 DNA: TGTGCCAGCAGCTTATTCCCGGGACAGGCTAACAATGAGCAGTTCTTC
CDR3 protein: CASSLFPGQANNEQFF

clone size: once
J gene: TRBJ1-2
D gene: .
CDR3 length: 15
V gene: TRBV19
CDR3 DNA: TGTGCCAGTAGTACTTATCGTGGGAATAACTATGGCTACACCTTC
CDR3 protein: CASSTYRGNNYGYTF

clone size: .
J gene: TRBJ2-3
D gene: TRBD1
CDR3 length: 14
V gene: TRBV6-5
CDR3 DNA: TGTGCCAGCAGTAAGGGGACAGTGGTTGGTACGCAGTATTTT
CDR3 protein: CASSKGTVVGTQYF

clone size: .
J gene: TRBJ2-5
D gene: TRBD1
CDR3 length: 16
V gene: TRBV2
CDR3 DNA: TGTGCCAGCAGTCCCTTTAGGACAGGCCCCCTCACGGGTCAGTACTTC
CDR3 protein: CASSPFRTGPLTGQYF

clone size: .
J gene: TRBJ1-1
D gene: .
CDR3 length: 14
V gene: TRBV7-3
CDR3 DNA: TGTGCCAGCAGCCCGACACCCGCTGCGACTGAAGCTTTCTTT
CDR3 protein: CASSPTPAATEAFF

clone size: .
J gene: TRBJ2-2
D gene: TRBD2
CDR3 length: 18
V gene: TRBV4-2
CDR3 DNA: TGTGCCAGCAGCCAAGATTATGGTAGCGGGGGGGTTTCCGGGGAGCTGTTTTTT
CDR3 protein: CASSQDYGSGGVSGELFF

clone size: .
J gene: TRBJ1-4
D gene: .
CDR3 length: 15
V gene: TRBV30
CDR3 DNA: TGTGCCTGGGCCAGTAAAGGGACTGGTAATGAAAAACTGTTTTTT
CDR3 protein: CAWASKGTGNEKLFF

clone size: .
J gene: TRBJ2-1
D gene: TRBD2
CDR3 length: 15
V gene: TRBV6-5
CDR3 DNA: TGTGCCAGCAGTTCAATGACTAGCGGGGTGTCTGAGCAGTTCTTC
CDR3 protein: CASSSMTSGVSEQFF

clone size: .
J gene: TRBJ2-5
D gene: TRBD1
CDR3 length: 17
V gene: TRBV4-1
CDR3 DNA: TGCGCCAGCAGCCAAGATCTTCGGACAGGCCCGCAAGAGACCCAGTACTTC
CDR3 protein: CASSQDLRTGPQETQYF

clone size: .
J gene: TRBJ2-7
D gene: TRBD1
CDR3 length: 13
V gene: TRBV30
CDR3 DNA: TGTGCCTGGGACGGGACAGCTTTATACGAGCAGTACTTC
CDR3 protein: CAWDGTALYEQYF

clone size: .
J gene: TRBJ2-1
D gene: .
CDR3 length: 13
V gene: TRBV7-2
CDR3 DNA: TGTGCCAGCAACTTGAGGGGGTACAATGAGCAGTTCTTC
CDR3 protein: CASNLRGYNEQFF

clone size: .
J gene: TRBJ2-5
D gene: TRBD2
CDR3 length: 13
V gene: TRBV5-1
CDR3 DNA: TGCGCCAGCAGCACGGGACTAGGTGAGACCCAGTACTTC
CDR3 protein: CASSTGLGETQYF